The entry that follows covers one TCR beta chain sequence. This entry belongs to a study of control samples from healthy donors and cancer patients. Assay: immunoSEQ multiplex PCR; the TCRdb copy retains only in-frame clones and omits some. This table holds 40,000 to 55,000 clones, 70% to 75% found once. Germline loops: CDR1 MNHNS, CDR2 SASEGT. Losses at the gene ends were 4 bases for V and 0 bases for J; bases not matched to a gene: 9. This CDR3 comprises 17 residues. The receptor was derived from a male donor with melanoma. The rearrangement joins TRBV6-1 to TRBJ1-5, with TRBD1 matching 7 bases. The source material was formalin-fixed, paraffin-embedded tissue. The CDR3 region is CASSAQTGTYSNQPQHF. The CDR3 DNA reads as TGTGCCAGCAGTGCCCAGACAGGGACTTATAGCAATCAGCCCCAGCATTTT.